The text below deals with one T cell receptor beta chain. The germline V gene has CDR1 SEHNR and CDR2 FQNEAQ (reference sequence). V lost 2 bases to trimming and J lost 4 bases; unmatched junction nucleotides: 16. This CDR3 region has 18 residues. These data originate in a study of blood T cell repertoires in COVID-19. Study at large: PBMCs, B-cell-depleted T cells, or T cells provided the cDNA or gDNA that made up the material.

Study processing details: Amplifying reference gene primers gave estimates of nucleated cell counts. Repertoires were generated with immunoSEQ multiplex PCR, while TCRdb's copy carries only in-frame clones and drops some. V and J calls and clone size follow that table, whereas D and trimming were derived from the DNA. The data hold approximately 9,000 clones, with around four fifths observed a single time. Sequenced: peripheral blood. V gene TRBV7-9 combines with J gene TRBJ1-2, with TRBD1 matching over 7 bases. This TCR was sampled from a human donor in a cohort sampled during active COVID-19. CDR3 region: CASSLSSRTGGGAYGYTF. In DNA, the CDR3 is TGTGCCAGCAGCTTATCGTCGCGGACAGGCGGAGGGGCCTATGGCTACACCTTC. Filled out from reference TRBV7-9 and TRBJ1-2, the complete variable domain reads DTGVSQNPRHKITKRGQNVTFRCDPISEHNRLYWYRQTLGQGPEFLTYFQNEAQLEKSRLLSDRFSAERPKGSFSTLEIQRTEQGDSAMYLCASSLSSRTGGGAYGYTFGSGTRLTVV.